The sequence of this TCR beta chain was determined in a study of T cell changes during pregnancy in multiple sclerosis. Here immunoSEQ multiplex PCR was the method, and the copy in TCRdb shows in-frame clones only, minus some. The data hold 70,000 to 95,000 clones, with approximately 95% observed a single time. The CDR3 is 15 amino acids. Trimming pared 2 bases from V and 1 base from J, leaving 11 bases between. Germline V gene lookup returns CDR1 SQVTM and CDR2 ANQGSEA. The chain carries TRBV29-1 and TRBJ2-2; D is possibly TRBD1 (6 bases). The TCR sequence derives from a female donor in good health, enrolled as a control in a pregnancy study. The specimen was peripheral blood, collected after pregnancy. DNA of the CDR3: TGCAGCGTTGAAACTAGGGGGAGGAACACCGGGGAGCTGTTTTTT. It is translated as CSVETRGRNTGELFF.